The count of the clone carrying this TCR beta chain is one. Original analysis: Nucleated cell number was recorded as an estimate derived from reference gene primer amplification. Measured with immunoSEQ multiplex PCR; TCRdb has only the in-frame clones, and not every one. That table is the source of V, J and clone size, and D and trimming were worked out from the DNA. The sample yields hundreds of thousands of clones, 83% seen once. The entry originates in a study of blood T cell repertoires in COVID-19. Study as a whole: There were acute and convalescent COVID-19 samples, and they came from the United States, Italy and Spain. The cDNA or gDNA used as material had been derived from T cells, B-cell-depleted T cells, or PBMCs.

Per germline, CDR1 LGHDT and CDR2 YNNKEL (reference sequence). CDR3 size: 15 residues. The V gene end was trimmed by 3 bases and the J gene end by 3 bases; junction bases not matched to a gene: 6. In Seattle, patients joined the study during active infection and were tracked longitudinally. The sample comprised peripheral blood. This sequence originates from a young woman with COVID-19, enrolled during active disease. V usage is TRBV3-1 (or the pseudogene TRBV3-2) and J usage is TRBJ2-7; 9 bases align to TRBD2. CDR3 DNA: TGTGCCAGCAGCCAGTGGCGGGAGGGGGGCTACGAGCAGTACTTC. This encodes CASSQWREGGYEQYF.